A selection of T cell receptor beta chains follows, all from one sample in a study of blood T cell repertoires in COVID-19. TCRdb's copy holds only in-frame clones and misses some; the assay was immunoSEQ multiplex PCR. The sample has 150,000 to 200,000 clones; around 87% are singletons. Sequences were obtained from peripheral blood. The receptors stem from a man aged 40-55 years with active or convalescent COVID-19. CDR3s include the opening cysteine and the closing phenylalanine or tryptophan. A D gene is named only where the DNA matches it firmly. Not all rows give a size; the values are once, few, many and, for expanded clones, a class.

>.|.|TRBV4-3|TRBJ1-4
TGCGCCAGCAGCATGGGGGCGATTAATGAAAAACTGTTTTTT
CASSMGAINEKLFF
>.|.|TRBV28|TRBJ2-1
TGTGCCAGCAGTCGAGACAGTTACTCCTACAATGAGCAGTTCTTC
CASSRDSYSYNEQFF
>TRBD1|.|TRBV5-8|TRBJ2-2
TGTGCCAGCAGCCCGGGACAGATGGTCGCGAGCACCGGGGAGCTGTTTTTT
CASSPGQMVASTGELFF
>TRBD1|.|TRBV27|TRBJ2-7
TGTGCCAGCAGCCCCACGGGACAGGATCTCCTATACGAGCAGTACTTC
CASSPTGQDLLYEQYF
>TRBD1|.|TRBV7-9|TRBJ1-4
TGTGCCAGCAGCCAAAGACAGGGTTTTAATGAAAAACTGTTTTTT
CASSQRQGFNEKLFF
>TRBD1|.|TRBV9|TRBJ2-2
TGTGCCAGTACCGGGACAGACGGCTCCGGGGAGCTGTTTTTT
CASTGTDGSGELFF
>TRBD2|.|TRBV7-9|TRBJ2-7
TGTGCCAGCAGCCGGGGACTAGCGGACGAGCAGTACTTC
CASSRGLADEQYF
>.|.|TRBV4-1|TRBJ2-2
TGCGCCAGCAGCCAAGACCTTCTAGGGGCACGAAGAACGGGCACCGGGGAGCTGTTTTTT
CASSQDLLGARRTGTGELFF
>.|.|TRBV11-2|TRBJ2-5
TGTGCCAGCAGCTTAGATACGGGAGAGACCCAGTACTTC
CASSLDTGETQYF
>.|once|TRBV3-1/TRBV3-2|TRBJ2-2
TGTGCCAGCAGCCAACAACCCCAGATCACCGGGGAGCTGTTTTTT
CASSQQPQITGELFF
>.|few|TRBV15|TRBJ2-7
TGTGCCACCAGCAGAGATGTACAGGAGCAGTACTTC
CATSRDVQEQYF
>.|.|TRBV9|TRBJ1-3
TGTGCCAGCAGCGTAGGAAATCAGGGAAAATCTGGAAACACCATATATTTT
CASSVGNQGKSGNTIYF
>.|.|TRBV10-2|TRBJ1-2
TGCGCCAGCAGTGAGTCGAGGGATCCAGTGTATGGCTACACCTTC
CASSESRDPVYGYTF
>.|.|TRBV2|TRBJ1-4
TGTGCCAGCAGCCCCCGTTCTCAACTGTTTTTT
CASSPRSQLFF
>.|.|TRBV9|TRBJ1-3
TGTGCCAGCAGCGTAGGGGCAGTGAAGGGAAACACCATATATTTT
CASSVGAVKGNTIYF
>TRBD1|once|TRBV24-1|TRBJ2-3
TGTGCCACCAGTGATTTTGACAGGGCTGGACCAGATACGCAGTATTTT
CATSDFDRAGPDTQYF
>TRBD1|.|TRBV15|TRBJ1-3
TGTGCCACCAGCATCGCCAGACAGGGGAACACCATATATTTT
CATSIARQGNTIYF
>TRBD2|.|TRBV12-5|TRBJ2-1
TGTGCTAGTGGTCCCTGGGCTAGCGGGGGTCCTCTTTTTGGTGAGCAGTTCTTC
CASGPWASGGPLFGEQFF
>.|.|TRBV13|TRBJ1-4
TGTGCCAGCAGCTTCAGGCCCACTAATGAAAAACTGTTTTTT
CASSFRPTNEKLFF
>TRBD1|few|TRBV4-1|TRBJ1-6
TGCGCCAGCAGCCCGCACCCCCGGACGTTACAGGGGGATTCCTATAATTCACCCCTCCACTTT
CASSPHPRTLQGDSYNSPLHF
>.|once|TRBV7-9|TRBJ2-1
TGTGCCAGCAGCATAACTAGCTCCGCGGAGCAGTTCTTC
CASSITSSAEQFF
>.|few|TRBV7-9|TRBJ1-4
TGTGCCAGCAGCTCCAGGGCCTCAAATGAAAAACTGTTTTTT
CASSSRASNEKLFF
>TRBD1|.|TRBV7-3|TRBJ2-2
TGTGCCAGCAGTTTGGGACAGTCGAACACCGGGGAGCTGTTTTTT
CASSLGQSNTGELFF
>TRBD1|.|TRBV28|TRBJ2-3
TGTGCCAGCAGTTTAACGAGGGGGCGCTCAGATACGCAGTATTTT
CASSLTRGRSDTQYF
>.|.|TRBV2|TRBJ1-4
TGTGCCAGCAGTGAAGCGGGGAGGGTAGGAGGTGAAAAACTGTTTTTT
CASSEAGRVGGEKLFF
>TRBD1|.|TRBV2|TRBJ1-2
TGTGCCAGCAGTGCCGGGACAGGGGGCCACTACACCTTC
CASSAGTGGHYTF
>.|few|TRBV9|TRBJ2-4
TGTGCCAGCAGCTCTCAGGAAAACATTCAGTACTTC
CASSSQENIQYF
>TRBD1|.|TRBV5-6|TRBJ1-2
TGTGCCAGCAGCATCGGGACAGTACTCTATGGCTACACCTTC
CASSIGTVLYGYTF
>TRBD1|.|TRBV5-1|TRBJ2-5
TGCGCCAGCAGCTGGGACAGGGACCGGGAGACCCAGTACTTC
CASSWDRDRETQYF
>TRBD1|.|TRBV9|TRBJ1-5
TGTGCCAGCAGCGCTGGGACAGGGGGGCAGCCCCAGCATTTT
CASSAGTGGQPQHF
>.|.|TRBV21-1|TRBJ2-2
TGTGCCAGCAGCAAAGTCCCGGACACCGGGGAGCTGTTTTTT
CASSKVPDTGELFF
>.|.|TRBV27|TRBJ1-5
TGTGCCAGCAGCCGCGCCGAGGTTTCGGGCAATCAGCCCCAGCATTTT
CASSRAEVSGNQPQHF
>.|.|TRBV4-3|TRBJ1-2
TGCGCCAGCAGCCAAGCGGATACGGGACATTATGGCTACACCTTC
CASSQADTGHYGYTF
>.|once|TRBV19|TRBJ2-7
TGTGCCAGTAGTGCAGGACAGTCCTACGAGCAGTACTTC
CASSAGQSYEQYF
>TRBD1|.|TRBV11-2|TRBJ2-1
TGTGCCAGCAGCCCCCGACGGTACGGGACAGGGTTACGGGAGCAGTTCTTC
CASSPRRYGTGLREQFF
>.|.|TRBV6-2/TRBV6-3|TRBJ2-7
TGTGCCAGCAGTTGGACTGATTCCTACGAGCAGTACTTC
CASSWTDSYEQYF
>TRBD1|.|TRBV11-2|TRBJ1-2
TGTGCCAGCAGCTACCGGGACAGGGGGCTCGATGGCTACACCTTC
CASSYRDRGLDGYTF
>.|.|TRBV5-1|TRBJ2-3
TGCGCCAGCAGCCAGGGTGGGGGGGCGGCAGATACGCAGTATTTT
CASSQGGGAADTQYF
>.|.|TRBV10-2|TRBJ1-4
TGCGCCAGCAGCCAGTGGGGAGCAACTAATGAAAAACTGTTTTTT
CASSQWGATNEKLFF
>.|.|TRBV4-1|TRBJ2-7
TGCGCCAGCAGCCAGTCCCTAGGACTGGCTTACGAGCAGTACTTC
CASSQSLGLAYEQYF
>.|.|TRBV14|TRBJ1-2
TGTGCCAGCAGCCAACAGGGGAACAGGGATCCCTATGGCTACACCTTC
CASSQQGNRDPYGYTF
>.|.|TRBV5-4|TRBJ1-1
TGTGCCAGCAGCTTGAATCGGGACACTGAAGCTTTCTTT
CASSLNRDTEAFF